Detailed here is one T cell receptor (beta chain). Its specificity is not known. These data come from a study of cytomegalovirus exposure and HLA in healthy donors. Points from the study as a whole: Investigators reported over 150 TCR beta chains as tied to cytomegalovirus. The classifier reportedly diagnosed cytomegalovirus status with high sensitivity and specificity.

Looked up from germline, CDR1 is SGHTA and CDR2 is FQGNSA. The CDR3 contains 16 residues. J gave up 0 bases and V 4 bases, and 3 bases lay outside the gene matches. Clones were sequenced by immunoSEQ multiplex PCR, and TCRdb holds only the in-frame ones, with some missing. The sample shows roughly 130,000 clones, approximately 90% of them seen only once. V usage is TRBV7-2 and J usage is TRBJ2-1; 10 bases match TRBD2. Sequencing was carried out using PBMCs. The sequence came from a woman in her twenties or thirties in good health and CMV-seropositive. The CDR3 is CASSSSGGYSYNEQFF. The CDR3 DNA sequence: TGTGCCAGCAGCTCTAGCGGGGGTTACTCCTACAATGAGCAGTTCTTC.